A single T cell receptor (beta chain) is shown here with its context. V was pared by 2 bases and J by 3 bases, with 11 bases between. CDR1 is MDHEN, CDR2 SYDVKM, per germline. The CDR3 has 14 residues. This entry is derived from a study of blood T cell repertoires in COVID-19. Produced via immunoSEQ multiplex PCR; TCRdb's table is partial and in-frame only. The table records about 140,000 clones, 81% of them present only once. Sequences were obtained from peripheral blood. The receptor was isolated from a human donor in a cohort sampled during active COVID-19. The chain is built from TRBV28 and TRBJ2-7; tentative D call: TRBD1 (5 bases). The CDR3 DNA reads TGTGCCAGCAGTTTAGGGGCAGGGATCTACGAGCAGTACTTC. Translation gives CASSLGAGIYEQYF.